The next 30 T cell receptor beta chains were all read from a single sample in a study of T-cell memory formation after mild COVID-19. TCRdb called the 5' RACE reads again in MiXCR, with one record for every CDR3 protein. The sample holds about 430,000 distinct CDR3 sequences, roughly 26% seen once. Source material: PBMCs or a T cell subset sorted from them (not recorded which). The origin of the receptors is an adult woman who had mild COVID-19 (a few samples of this study predate the infection). Cell type and time point are not known.

The chain recombines TRBV7-9 with TRBJ2-1, with TRBD2 matching 9 bases. Germline-derived CDR1 and CDR2 are SEHNR and FQNEAQ (reference sequence). The CDR3 runs to 16 residues. J lost 4 bases, V lost 5 bases, and 9 bases had no gene match. CDR3 DNA sequence: TGTGCCAGCAGCCCAAAGGGGACTAGCAGGTACAATGAGCAGTTCTTC. Translation: CASSPKGTSRYNEQFF. The complete variable domain, with remaining parts taken from reference TRBV7-9 and TRBJ2-1, reads DTGVSQNPRHKITKRGQNVTFRCDPISEHNRLYWYRQTLGQGPEFLTYFQNEAQLEKSRLLSDRFSAERPKGSFSTLEIQRTEQGDSAMYLCASSPKGTSRYNEQFFGPGTRLTVL.

This chain joins TRBV18 and TRBJ2-5; 7 nucleotides match TRBD1. The CDR3 is made up of 16 amino acids. The ends lost 0 bases at V and 4 bases at J; junction bases unmatched: 8. Germline-derived CDR1 and CDR2 are KGHSH and LQKENI. The CDR3 DNA reads TGTGCCAGCTCACCACCTACTAGGGGGCGAAGAGAGACCCAGTACTTC. It specifies CASSPPTRGRRETQYF. The variable domain in full, with the rest retrieved from reference TRBV18 and TRBJ2-5, is NAGVMQNPRHLVRRRGQEARLRCSPMKGHSHVYWYRQLPEEGLKFMVYLQKENIIDESGMPKERFSAEFPKEGPSILRIQQVVRGDSAAYFCASSPPTRGRRETQYFGPGTRLLVL.

Points on this clonotype: The germline gene is not matched at one end of the junction; a read error may be the cause. J is TRBJ1-1 and V is TRBV2; D remains ambiguous. CDR1 and CDR2 (germline): SNHLY, FYNNEI. This CDR3 is 11 amino acids long. The CDR3 bases are TGTGCCAGCGCCAGAGGCGGGGAAGTTTTCTTT. This gives the protein CASARGGEVFF.

The gene calls are TRBV2 and TRBJ2-1, with 9 nucleotides matching TRBD2. Germline loops: CDR1 SNHLY, CDR2 FYNNEI. V trimming: 6 bases; J trimming: 2 bases; junction bases outside the gene matches: 5. The CDR3 is made up of 15 amino acids. As DNA, the CDR3 is TGTGCCAGCAGCAAGCGGGGGGCAACCTACAATGAGCAGTTCTTC. It is translated as CASSKRGATYNEQFF.

The CDR3 DNA follows: TGTGCCAGCAGTGAAGGGAGGGCTGGAAACACCATATATTTT. Protein sequence: CASSEGRAGNTIYF. The chain joins TRBV2 to TRBJ1-3; D gene unclear. Trimming cost V 1 base and J 2 bases, with 6 bases left between them. The CDR3 runs to 14 residues. Germline assignment: CDR1 SNHLY and CDR2 FYNNEI.

The chain links TRBV28 to TRBJ2-1; 9 positions match TRBD1. The CDR3 extends over 19 amino acids. Germline CDR1 is MDHEN and CDR2 is SYDVKM. Trimming took 4 bases from V and 0 from J; bases not matched to a gene: 13. CDR3 sequence reads: CASSWTGTGRSSSYNEQFF. The CDR3 bases are TGTGCCAGCAGTTGGACCGGGACAGGGCGCTCAAGCTCCTACAATGAGCAGTTCTTC.

This clonotype has only one observation. The gene calls are TRBV7-6 and TRBJ1-4; D unresolved. The germline V gene has CDR1 SGHVS and CDR2 FNYEAQ. CDR3 length: 13 residues. V was pared by 4 bases and J by 5 bases, with 8 bases between. The CDR3 spells CASSSRWNEKLFF. In nucleotides, the CDR3 is TGTGCCAGCAGCTCGAGGTGGAATGAAAAACTGTTTTTT.

The chain has TRBV25-1 and TRBJ2-1, with 10 bases aligning to TRBD1. CDR3 length: 16 amino acids. The ends lost 1 base at V and 2 bases at J; junction bases unmatched: 2. Germline lookup yields CDR1 MGHDK and CDR2 SYGVNS. CDR3 sequence reads: CASSEFGTGAYNEQFF. The CDR3 DNA sequence: TGTGCCAGCAGTGAATTCGGGACAGGGGCCTACAATGAGCAGTTCTTC.

The CDR3 DNA reads TGTGCCAGCAGTTTTACTCCATACAATGAGCAGTTCTTC. Protein: CASSFTPYNEQFF. This chain uses TRBV27 with TRBJ2-1; D gene ambiguous. Germline values: CDR1 MNHEY, CDR2 SMNVEV (reference sequence). Trimming left V 3 bases short and J 4 bases short, with 7 bases between. There are 13 residues in the CDR3.

This clonotype has only a few counts. The V call is TRBV7-8, the J call TRBJ2-7; D may match TRBD1 or TRBD2 (6 bases each). V was cut by 5 bases and J by 0 bases, with 14 bases left in between. This CDR3 region has 15 residues. The germline V gene encodes CDR1 SGHVS and CDR2 FQNEAQ. Written as DNA, the CDR3 is TGTGCCAGCAGCAAAGAAGGGGGGACCTCCTACGAGCAGTACTTC. Protein product: CASSKEGGTSYEQYF.

This clonotype was recorded a few times. V is TRBV18 and J is TRBJ1-6, with D uncertain. The CDR3 covers 15 residues. CDR1 KGHSH and CDR2 LQKENI come from the germline V gene. The germline V and J ends were trimmed by 1 base and 5 bases, with 9 bases remaining between them. The CDR3 loop reads CASSPRQTNNSPLHF. CDR3 nucleotide sequence: TGTGCCAGCTCACCACGTCAAACCAATAATTCACCCCTCCACTTT.

The chain joins TRBV19 to TRBJ2-7, with 7 bases lining up with TRBD1. The CDR3 runs 15 residues. V shed 3 bases and J 10 bases; nucleotides not matched to a gene: 15. Germline lookup yields CDR1 LNHDA and CDR2 SQIVND (reference sequence). DNA for the CDR3: TGTGCCAGTAGTATCGACCTTCCGGGACAGAAGAGTCAGTACTTC. Its protein product is CASSIDLPGQKSQYF.

The chain joins TRBV12-3 or TRBV12-4 to TRBJ2-5, with D maybe TRBD1 (5 bases). The ends were cut back, 2 bases at V and 5 bases at J, with 12 bases in the middle. This CDR3 comprises 14 residues. The CDR3 nucleotides are TGTGCCAGCAGTTTACGGCCTAAGGGGGAGACCCAGTACTTC. It encodes CASSLRPKGETQYF.

This clonotype showed up just a few times. J is TRBJ1-1 and V is TRBV12-3 or TRBV12-4, with unresolved D. The CDR3 is 15 amino acids. Trimming took off 1 base at V and 4 bases at J, with 13 bases between the two ends. Written as DNA, the CDR3 is TGTGCCAGCAGTTTAGTGCGGGGAGGAAGCACTGAAGCTTTCTTT. Translated, it gives CASSLVRGGSTEAFF.

This clonotype was detected only a few times. The rearrangement links TRBV9 to TRBJ2-7, with TRBD2 identical over 9 bases. V shed 0 bases and J 2 bases; nucleotides not matched to a gene: 3. The CDR3 totals 15 residues. Germline CDR1 and CDR2: SGDLS and YYNGEE. CDR3 region: CASSVGVAGAYEQYF. CDR3 DNA: TGTGCCAGCAGCGTAGGGGTAGCGGGGGCCTACGAGCAGTACTTC.

This clonotype appeared many times. The J gene is TRBJ1-1, the V gene TRBV6-2 or TRBV6-3; D perhaps matches TRBD1 (5 bases). CDR3 length: 15 residues. In germline, CDR1 is MNHEY, CDR2 SVGEGT. V was clipped by 10 bases and J by 4 bases, with 22 bases between them. CDR3 loop: CATHLGGTRSTEAFF. The CDR3 DNA reads as TGTGCCACCCATCTTGGGGGGACTCGATCCACTGAAGCTTTCTTT.

This clonotype was detected ten times or more. The rearrangement joins TRBV18 to TRBJ1-1, with 9 bases identical to TRBD1. Germline-derived CDR1 and CDR2 are KGHSH and LQKENI. The CDR3 contains 19 residues. V lost 2 bases and J lost 0; bases outside the gene matches: 13. The CDR3 nucleotides read TGTGCCAGCTCACCATTGGGGAGACAGGGGGGCGCGATGAACACTGAAGCTTTCTTT. Protein: CASSPLGRQGGAMNTEAFF.

The chain links TRBV21-1 to TRBJ2-1; the table's D call of TRBD1 was not tested on the DNA. TRBV21-1 is classified as a pseudogene. CDR3 length: 13 residues. As DNA, the CDR3 is TGTGCCAGCATTTACGACAGGGGCAATGAGCAGTTCTTC. Protein sequence: CASIYDRGNEQFF.

In its sample, this clonotype was seen once. The rearrangement joins TRBV3-1 to TRBJ1-1, with D maybe TRBD1 (5 bases). Germline CDR1 reads LGHDT; CDR2 reads YNNKEL (reference sequence). Trimming cost V 6 bases and J 3 bases, with 11 bases left between them. The CDR3 contains 13 residues. Written as DNA, the CDR3 is TGTGCCAGCAGTTCTCAGGGTGACACTGAAGCTTTCTTT. This codes for CASSSQGDTEAFF.

This clonotype was seen repeatedly, ten times or more. The chain is built from TRBV7-2 and TRBJ2-7, with 12 bases identical to TRBD2. Germline V gives CDR1 SGHTA, CDR2 FQGNSA. With V trimmed by 6 bases and J by 0 bases, 3 bases remained unmatched. The CDR3 is made up of 15 amino acids. Written as DNA, the CDR3 is TGTGCCAGCAGTGGACTAGCGGGAAACTCCTACGAGCAGTACTTC. Protein product: CASSGLAGNSYEQYF.

V usage is TRBV27 and J usage is TRBJ2-2, with no clear D. This CDR3 region has 14 residues. Trimming stripped 6 bases from V and 0 bases from J, with 8 bases between. Germline loops: CDR1 MNHEY, CDR2 SMNVEV (reference sequence). In DNA, the CDR3 is TGTGCCAGCAGACTCCAGGCGAACACCGGGGAGCTGTTTTTT. This sequence encodes CASRLQANTGELFF.

A few counts support this clonotype. The V gene is TRBV2, the J gene TRBJ2-3, with 7 bases matching TRBD1. CDR3 length: 15 residues. After removal of 6 bases from V and 1 base from J, the junction contained 7 bases not matched to a gene. CDR1 SNHLY and CDR2 FYNNEI come from the germline V gene. This CDR3 reads CASSPGQIRTDTQYF. In nucleotides, the CDR3 is TGTGCCAGCAGCCCGGGACAGATACGCACAGATACGCAGTATTTT.

In this sample, this clonotype turned up a few times. The V and J genes are TRBV20-1 and TRBJ2-7; D might be TRBD1 (5 bases). Per germline, CDR1 DFQATT and CDR2 SNEGSKA (reference sequence). The CDR3 length is 11 residues. The CDR3 loop reads CSRSRGNEQYF. The CDR3 bases are TGCAGCCGATCAAGGGGCAACGAGCAGTACTTC.

A single count supports this clonotype. The chain recombines TRBV11-1 with TRBJ1-5, with TRBD1 identical over 8 bases. After removal of 5 bases from V and 3 bases from J, the junction contained 9 bases not matched to a gene. This CDR3 comprises 16 residues. Looked up from germline, CDR1 is SGHAT and CDR2 is FQDESV (reference sequence). The CDR3 region has the DNA TGTGCCAGCAGCCCCCCCACAGGGGGGAACAATCAGCCCCAGCATTTT. As protein: CASSPPTGGNNQPQHF.

The gene calls are TRBV20-1 and TRBJ2-7; D unresolved. Deletions cut 5 bases from V and 3 bases from J, with 17 bases between. CDR1 is DFQATT, CDR2 SNEGSKA, per germline (reference sequence). The CDR3 runs to 14 residues. The CDR3 is CSACPLAAIYEQYF. CDR3 nucleotide sequence: TGCAGTGCTTGCCCATTAGCAGCCATCTACGAGCAGTACTTC.

This clonotype was counted between two and nine times. This chain links TRBV6-2 or TRBV6-3 with TRBJ2-1; D is unresolved. V was trimmed by 8 bases and J by 3 bases, leaving 8 bases between them. The CDR3 length is 12 residues. CDR1 MNHEY and CDR2 SVGEGT come from the germline V gene. This CDR3 reads CASLDRYNEQFF. The CDR3 DNA follows: TGTGCCAGCCTGGACCGCTACAATGAGCAGTTCTTC.

This clonotype was seen a handful of times. V gene TRBV12-3 or TRBV12-4 combines with J gene TRBJ1-2; TRBD1 agrees at 7 bases. The V gene end was trimmed by 5 bases and the J gene end by 2 bases; junction bases not matched to a gene: 5. The CDR3 loop spans 14 amino acids. CDR3 residues: CASSGTVRNYGYTF. The CDR3 bases are TGTGCCAGCAGTGGGACAGTGCGAAACTATGGCTACACCTTC.

This clonotype was detected a few times. This chain connects TRBV11-2 to TRBJ1-2; unclear D gene. Trimming left V 6 bases short and J 2 bases short, with 13 bases between. Germline V gives CDR1 SGHAT, CDR2 FQNNGV. CDR3 length: 14 residues. The CDR3 DNA reads TGTGCCAGCAGTCTCGGGCAGCAAAACTATGGCTACACCTTC. Its protein product is CASSLGQQNYGYTF.

The chain carries TRBV29-1 and TRBJ1-1; the D is unclear. CDR3 length equals 12 residues. The V end lost 1 base, the J end lost 4 bases, and 7 bases lay between the germline ends. From germline, CDR1 is SQVTM and CDR2 ANQGSEA. CDR3 loop: CSVEGDGTEAFF. In nucleotides, the CDR3 is TGCAGCGTTGAAGGGGATGGCACTGAAGCTTTCTTT. The entire variable domain, with the rest obtained from reference TRBV29-1 and TRBJ1-1, is as follows: SAVISQKPSRDICQRGTSLTIQCQVDSQVTMMFWYRQQPGQSLTLIATANQGSEATYESGFVIDKFPISRPNLTFSTLTVSNMSPEDSSIYLCSVEGDGTEAFFGQGTRLTVV.

This clonotype is a singleton in its sample. The V gene is TRBV6-1, the J gene TRBJ1-5; TRBD1 is a possible D gene (6 bases). The ends were cut back, 3 bases at V and 10 bases at J, with 22 bases in the middle. In germline, CDR1 is MNHNS, CDR2 SASEGT. This CDR3 spans 16 amino acids. CDR3 DNA: TGTGCCAGCAGTGAGAGACAGGTGGGGGGTGATCGTCCCCAGCATTTT. This gives the protein CASSERQVGGDRPQHF.